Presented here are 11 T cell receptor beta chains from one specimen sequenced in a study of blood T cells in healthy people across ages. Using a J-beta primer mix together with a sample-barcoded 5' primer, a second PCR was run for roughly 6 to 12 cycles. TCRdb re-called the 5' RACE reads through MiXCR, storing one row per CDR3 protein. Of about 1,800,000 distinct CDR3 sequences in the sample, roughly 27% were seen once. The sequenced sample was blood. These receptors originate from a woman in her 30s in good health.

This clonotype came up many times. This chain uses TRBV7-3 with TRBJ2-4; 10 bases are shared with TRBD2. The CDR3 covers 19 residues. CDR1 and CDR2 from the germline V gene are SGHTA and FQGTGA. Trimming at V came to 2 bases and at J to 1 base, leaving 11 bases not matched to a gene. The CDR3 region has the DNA TGTGCCAGCAGCTTAGGTCTAGGCGATAGCGGGGGGGCCAAAAACATTCAGTACTTC. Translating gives CASSLGLGDSGGAKNIQYF.

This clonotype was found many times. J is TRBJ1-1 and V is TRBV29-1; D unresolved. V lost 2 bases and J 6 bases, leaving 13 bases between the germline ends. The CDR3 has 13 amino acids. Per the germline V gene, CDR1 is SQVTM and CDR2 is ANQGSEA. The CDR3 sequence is CSVEYTSGSEAFF. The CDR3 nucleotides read TGCAGCGTTGAATACACATCAGGATCTGAAGCTTTCTTT.

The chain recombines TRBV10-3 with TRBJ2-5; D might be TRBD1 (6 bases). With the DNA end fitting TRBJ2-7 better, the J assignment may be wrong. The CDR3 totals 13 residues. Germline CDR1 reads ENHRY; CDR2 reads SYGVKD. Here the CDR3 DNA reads TGTGCCATCAGTGAGTCCATGGACAGCGAGCAGTACTTC. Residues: CAISESMDSEQYF.

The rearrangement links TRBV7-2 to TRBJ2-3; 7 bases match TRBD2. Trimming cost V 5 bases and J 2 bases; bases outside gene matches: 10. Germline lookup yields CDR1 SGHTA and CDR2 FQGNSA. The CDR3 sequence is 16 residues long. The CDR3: CASSPSTSADTDTQYF. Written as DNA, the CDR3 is TGTGCCAGCAGCCCTTCAACTAGCGCTGACACAGATACGCAGTATTTT.

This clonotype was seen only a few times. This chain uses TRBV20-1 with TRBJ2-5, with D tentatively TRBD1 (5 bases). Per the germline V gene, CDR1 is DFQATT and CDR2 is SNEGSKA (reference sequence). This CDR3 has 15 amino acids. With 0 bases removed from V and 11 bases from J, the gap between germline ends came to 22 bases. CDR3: CSARDGAGRYNEQYF. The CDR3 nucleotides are TGCAGTGCTAGAGATGGGGCAGGGCGCTACAATGAGCAGTACTTC.

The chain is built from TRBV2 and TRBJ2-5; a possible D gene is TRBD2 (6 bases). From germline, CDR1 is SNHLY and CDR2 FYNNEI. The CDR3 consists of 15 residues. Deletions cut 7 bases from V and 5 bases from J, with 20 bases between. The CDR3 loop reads CASTPSSGRRETQYF. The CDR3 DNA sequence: TGTGCCAGCACCCCCTCTTCGGGGAGGAGGGAGACCCAGTACTTC.

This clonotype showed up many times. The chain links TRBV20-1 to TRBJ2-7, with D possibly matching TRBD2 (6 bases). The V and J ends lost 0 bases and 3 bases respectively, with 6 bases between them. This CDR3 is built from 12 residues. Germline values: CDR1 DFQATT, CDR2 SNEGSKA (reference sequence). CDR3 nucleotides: TGCAGTGCTAGAGAGGGGGGCTACGAGCAGTACTTC. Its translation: CSAREGGYEQYF.

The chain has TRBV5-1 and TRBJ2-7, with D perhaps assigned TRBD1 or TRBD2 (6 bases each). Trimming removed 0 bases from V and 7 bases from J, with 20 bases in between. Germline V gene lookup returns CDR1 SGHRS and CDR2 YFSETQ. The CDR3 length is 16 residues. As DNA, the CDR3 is TGCGCCAGCAGCTTGGAGGGGGGCGCAGTCATATGGGAGCAGTACTTC. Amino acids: CASSLEGGAVIWEQYF. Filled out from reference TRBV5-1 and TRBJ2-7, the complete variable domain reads KAGVTQTPRYLIKTRGQQVTLSCSPISGHRSVSWYQQTPGQGLQFLFEYFSETQRNKGNFPGRFSGRQFSNSRSEMNVSTLELGDSALYLCASSLEGGAVIWEQYFGPGTRLTVT.

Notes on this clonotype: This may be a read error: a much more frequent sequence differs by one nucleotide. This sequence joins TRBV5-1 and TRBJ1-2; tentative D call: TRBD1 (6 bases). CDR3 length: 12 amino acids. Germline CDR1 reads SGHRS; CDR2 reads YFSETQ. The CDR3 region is CASSHRDYGHTF. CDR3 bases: TGCGCCAGCAGCCACAGGGACTATGGCCACACCTTC.

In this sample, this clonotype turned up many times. CDR3 residues: CASSVGTVVIYEQYF. The CDR3 region has the DNA TGTGCCAGCAGCGTAGGGACAGTCGTTATCTACGAGCAGTACTTC. The V and J genes are TRBV9 and TRBJ2-7, with D maybe TRBD1 (6 bases). Germline V CDR1 and CDR2: SGDLS, YYNGEE. Trimming removed 0 bases from V and 3 bases from J, with 13 bases in between. CDR3 length equals 15 residues.

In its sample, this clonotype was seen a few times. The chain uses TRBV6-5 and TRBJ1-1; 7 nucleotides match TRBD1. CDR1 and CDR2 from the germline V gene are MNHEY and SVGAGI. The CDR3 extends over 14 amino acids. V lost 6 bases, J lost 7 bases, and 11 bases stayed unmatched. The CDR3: CASRPLDRENEAFF. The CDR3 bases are TGTGCCAGCAGACCACTCGACAGGGAGAATGAAGCTTTCTTT.